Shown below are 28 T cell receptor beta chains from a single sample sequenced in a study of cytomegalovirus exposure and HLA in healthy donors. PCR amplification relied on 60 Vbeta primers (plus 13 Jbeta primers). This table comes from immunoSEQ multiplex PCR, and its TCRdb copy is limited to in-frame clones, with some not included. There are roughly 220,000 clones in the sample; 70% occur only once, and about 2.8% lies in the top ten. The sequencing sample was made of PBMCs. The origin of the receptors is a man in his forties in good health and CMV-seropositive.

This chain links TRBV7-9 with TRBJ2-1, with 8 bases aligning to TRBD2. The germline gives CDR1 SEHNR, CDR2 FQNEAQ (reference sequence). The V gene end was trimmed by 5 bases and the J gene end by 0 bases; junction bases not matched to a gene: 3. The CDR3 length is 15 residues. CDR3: CASSIRGGSYNEQFF. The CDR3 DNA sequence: TGTGCCAGCAGCATCCGGGGGGGCTCCTACAATGAGCAGTTCTTC.

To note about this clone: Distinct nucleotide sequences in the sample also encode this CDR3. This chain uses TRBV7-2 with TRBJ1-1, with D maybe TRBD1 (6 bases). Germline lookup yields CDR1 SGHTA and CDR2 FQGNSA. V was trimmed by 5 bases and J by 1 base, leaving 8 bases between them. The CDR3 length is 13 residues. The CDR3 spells CASSLDRNTEAFF. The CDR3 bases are TGTGCCAGCAGCCTGGACAGGAACACTGAAGCTTTCTTT. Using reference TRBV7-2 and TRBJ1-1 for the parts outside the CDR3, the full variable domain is GAGVSQSPSNKVTEKGKDVELRCDPISGHTALYWYRQSLGQGLEFLIYFQGNSAPDKSGLPSDRFSAERTGGSVSTLTIQRTQQEDSAVYLCASSLDRNTEAFFGQGTRLTVV.

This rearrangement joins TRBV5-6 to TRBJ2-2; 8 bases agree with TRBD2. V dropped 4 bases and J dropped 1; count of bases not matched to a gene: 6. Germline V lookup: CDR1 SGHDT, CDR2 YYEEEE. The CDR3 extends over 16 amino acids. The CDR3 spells CASSKQAGVNTGELFF. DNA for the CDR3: TGTGCCAGCAGCAAACAAGCGGGGGTGAACACCGGGGAGCTGTTTTTT.

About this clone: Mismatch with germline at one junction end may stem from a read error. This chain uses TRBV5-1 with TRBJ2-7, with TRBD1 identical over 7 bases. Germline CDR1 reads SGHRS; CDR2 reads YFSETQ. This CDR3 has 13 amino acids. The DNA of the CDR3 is TGCGCCAGCAGCTTGACAGGGGCCTACAAGCAGTACTTC. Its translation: CASSLTGAYKQYF.

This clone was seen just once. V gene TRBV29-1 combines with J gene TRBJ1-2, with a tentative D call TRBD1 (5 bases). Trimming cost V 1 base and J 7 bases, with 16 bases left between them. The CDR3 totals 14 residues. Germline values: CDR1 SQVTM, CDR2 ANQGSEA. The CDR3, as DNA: TGCAGCGTTGAAGCCTTGGGTGGGGGGGGTGGCTACACCTTC. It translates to CSVEALGGGGGYTF.

This chain's CDR3 is CASSGGGTRADTQYF. The CDR3 coding sequence is TGTGCCAGCAGCGGGGGTGGGACTAGGGCAGATACGCAGTATTTT. The chain has TRBV9 and TRBJ2-3; 8 nucleotides line up with TRBD2. The CDR3 is 15 residues long. V was pared by 3 bases and J by 4 bases, with 7 bases of the junction left unmatched. The germline V gene encodes CDR1 SGDLS and CDR2 YYNGEE.

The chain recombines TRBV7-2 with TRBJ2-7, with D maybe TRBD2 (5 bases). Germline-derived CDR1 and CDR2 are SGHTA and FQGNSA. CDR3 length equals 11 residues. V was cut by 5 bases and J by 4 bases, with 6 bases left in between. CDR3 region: CASSPGYEQYF. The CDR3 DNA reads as TGTGCCAGCAGCCCGGGGTACGAGCAGTACTTC.

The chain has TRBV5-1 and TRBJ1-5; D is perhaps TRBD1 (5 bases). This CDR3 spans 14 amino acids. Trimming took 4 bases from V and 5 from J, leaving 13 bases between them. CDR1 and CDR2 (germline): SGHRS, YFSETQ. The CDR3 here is CASSPSGRDQPQHF. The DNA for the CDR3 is TGCGCCAGCAGCCCGTCAGGGAGGGATCAGCCCCAGCATTTT.

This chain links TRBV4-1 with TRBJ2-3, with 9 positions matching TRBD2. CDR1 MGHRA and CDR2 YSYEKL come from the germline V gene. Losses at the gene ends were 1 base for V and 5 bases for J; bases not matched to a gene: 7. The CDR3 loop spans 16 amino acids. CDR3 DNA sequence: TGCGCCAGCAGCCAAGTCCCTAGCGGGGCCAGAGATACGCAGTATTTT. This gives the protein CASSQVPSGARDTQYF.

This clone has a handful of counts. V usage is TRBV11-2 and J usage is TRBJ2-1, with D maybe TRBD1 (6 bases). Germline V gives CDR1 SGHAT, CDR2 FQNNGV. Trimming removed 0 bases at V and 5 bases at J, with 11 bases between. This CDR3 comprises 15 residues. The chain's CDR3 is CASSLDRGVHNEQFF. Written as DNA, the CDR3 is TGTGCCAGCAGCTTAGACAGGGGAGTCCACAATGAGCAGTTCTTC.

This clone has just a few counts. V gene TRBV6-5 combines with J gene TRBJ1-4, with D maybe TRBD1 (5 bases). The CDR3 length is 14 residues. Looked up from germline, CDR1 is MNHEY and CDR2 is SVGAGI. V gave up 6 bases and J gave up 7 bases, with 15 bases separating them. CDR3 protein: CASRRQRLGEKLFF. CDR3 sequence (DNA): TGTGCCAGCAGGAGACAGCGATTGGGTGAAAAACTGTTTTTT.

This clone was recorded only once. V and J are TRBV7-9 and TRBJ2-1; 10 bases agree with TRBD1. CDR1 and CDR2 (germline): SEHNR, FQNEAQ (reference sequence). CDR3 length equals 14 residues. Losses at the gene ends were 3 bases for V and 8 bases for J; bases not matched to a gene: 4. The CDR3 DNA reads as TGTGCCAGCAGCTTTGAGACAGGGGGCGATGAGCAGTTCTTC. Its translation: CASSFETGGDEQFF.

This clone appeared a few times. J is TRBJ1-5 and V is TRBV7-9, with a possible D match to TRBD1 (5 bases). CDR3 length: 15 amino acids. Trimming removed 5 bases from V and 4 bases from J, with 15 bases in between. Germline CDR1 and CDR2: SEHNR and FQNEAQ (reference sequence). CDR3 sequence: CASSEGTGGNQPQHF. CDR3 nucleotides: TGTGCCAGCAGCGAGGGGACGGGGGGTAATCAGCCCCAGCATTTT.

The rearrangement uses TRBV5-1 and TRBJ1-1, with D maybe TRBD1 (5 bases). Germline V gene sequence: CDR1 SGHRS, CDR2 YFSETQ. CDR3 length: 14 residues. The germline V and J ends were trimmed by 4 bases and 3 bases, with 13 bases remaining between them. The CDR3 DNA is TGCGCCAGCAGCCCCAGGGAGGCCGACACTGAAGCTTTCTTT. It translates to CASSPREADTEAFF.

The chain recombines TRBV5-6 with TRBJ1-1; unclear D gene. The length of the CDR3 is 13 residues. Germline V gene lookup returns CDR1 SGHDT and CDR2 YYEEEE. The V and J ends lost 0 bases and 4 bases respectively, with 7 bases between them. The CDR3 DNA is TGTGCCAGCAGCTTGGACATTCGCACTGAAGCTTTCTTT. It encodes CASSLDIRTEAFF. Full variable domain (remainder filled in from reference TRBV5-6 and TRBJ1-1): DAGVTQSPTHLIKTRGQQVTLRCSPKSGHDTVSWYQQALGQGPQFIFQYYEEEERQRGNFPDRFSGHQFPNYSSELNVNALLLGDSALYLCASSLDIRTEAFFGQGTRLTVV.

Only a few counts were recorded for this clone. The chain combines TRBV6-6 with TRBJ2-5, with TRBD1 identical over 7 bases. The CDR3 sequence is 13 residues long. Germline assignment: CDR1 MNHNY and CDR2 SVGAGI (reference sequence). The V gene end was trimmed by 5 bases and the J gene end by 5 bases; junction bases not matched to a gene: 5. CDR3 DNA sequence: TGTGCCAGCAGTAAGACAGGGTGGGAGACCCAGTACTTC. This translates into CASSKTGWETQYF.

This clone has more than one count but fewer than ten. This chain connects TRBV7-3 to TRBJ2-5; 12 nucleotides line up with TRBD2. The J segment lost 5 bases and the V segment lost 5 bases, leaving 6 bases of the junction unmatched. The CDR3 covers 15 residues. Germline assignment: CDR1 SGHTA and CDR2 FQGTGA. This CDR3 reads CASSRGLAGKETQYF. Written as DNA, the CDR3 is TGTGCCAGCAGCCGTGGACTAGCGGGGAAGGAGACCCAGTACTTC.

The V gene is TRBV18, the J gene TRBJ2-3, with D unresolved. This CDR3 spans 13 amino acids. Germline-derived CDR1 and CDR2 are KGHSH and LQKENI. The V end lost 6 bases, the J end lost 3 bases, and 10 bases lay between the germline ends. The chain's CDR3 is CASSLTRTDTQYF. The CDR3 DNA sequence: TGTGCCAGCTCCCTAACGCGGACAGATACGCAGTATTTT.

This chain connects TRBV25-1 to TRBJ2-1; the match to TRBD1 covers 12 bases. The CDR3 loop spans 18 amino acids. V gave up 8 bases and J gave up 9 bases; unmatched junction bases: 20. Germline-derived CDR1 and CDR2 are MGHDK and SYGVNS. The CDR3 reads CASLVRDRGRQVRSEQFF. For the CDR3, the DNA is TGTGCCAGCCTCGTTAGGGACAGGGGGCGCCAAGTAAGAAGTGAGCAGTTCTTC.

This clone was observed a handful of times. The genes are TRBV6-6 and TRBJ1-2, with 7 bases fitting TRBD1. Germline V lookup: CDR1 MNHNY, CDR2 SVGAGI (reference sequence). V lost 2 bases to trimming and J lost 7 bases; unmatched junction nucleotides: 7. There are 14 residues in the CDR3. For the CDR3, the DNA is TGTGCCAGCAGTTACGTGGAGGGGGCGGGTGGCTACACCTTC. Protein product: CASSYVEGAGGYTF.

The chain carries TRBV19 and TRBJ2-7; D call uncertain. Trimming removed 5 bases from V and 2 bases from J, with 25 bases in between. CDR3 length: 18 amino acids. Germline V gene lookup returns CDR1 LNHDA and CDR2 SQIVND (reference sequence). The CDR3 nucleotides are TGTGCCAGTAGTCCGTCGGCTTTTCCCGTTAGCAAGGCCTACGAGCAGTACTTC. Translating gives CASSPSAFPVSKAYEQYF.

The chain's CDR3 is CASSGTEPYEQYF. For the CDR3, the DNA is TGTGCCAGCAGTGGGACAGAACCTTACGAGCAGTACTTC. V is TRBV28 and J is TRBJ2-7; 7 bases are a match to TRBD1. The V gene's germline CDR1 is MDHEN and CDR2 SYDVKM. This CDR3 region has 13 residues. V was pared by 5 bases and J by 4 bases, with 5 bases of the junction left unmatched.

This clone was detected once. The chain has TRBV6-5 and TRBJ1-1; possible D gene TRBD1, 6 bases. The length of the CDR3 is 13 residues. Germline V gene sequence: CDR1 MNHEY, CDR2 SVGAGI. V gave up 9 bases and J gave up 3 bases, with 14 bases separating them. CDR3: CASVTGWYTEAFF. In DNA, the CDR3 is TGTGCCAGTGTGACAGGCTGGTACACTGAAGCTTTCTTT.

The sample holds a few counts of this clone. As DNA, the CDR3 is TGTGCCAGCAGCTGGGGTCCGTTGGTAGCGGGGTCTGAGACCCAGTACTTC. It yields the protein CASSWGPLVAGSETQYF. The rearrangement joins TRBV7-9 to TRBJ2-5, with 8 nucleotides matching TRBD2. J gave up 5 bases and V 4 bases, and 15 bases lay outside the gene matches. Germline V gives CDR1 SEHNR, CDR2 FQNEAQ (reference sequence). The CDR3 is 17 residues long.

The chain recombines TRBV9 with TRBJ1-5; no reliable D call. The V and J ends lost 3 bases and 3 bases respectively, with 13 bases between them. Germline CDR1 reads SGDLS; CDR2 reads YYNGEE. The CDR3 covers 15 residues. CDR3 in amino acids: CASSATHSTNQPQHF. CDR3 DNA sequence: TGTGCCAGCAGCGCCACCCACAGTACCAATCAGCCCCAGCATTTT.

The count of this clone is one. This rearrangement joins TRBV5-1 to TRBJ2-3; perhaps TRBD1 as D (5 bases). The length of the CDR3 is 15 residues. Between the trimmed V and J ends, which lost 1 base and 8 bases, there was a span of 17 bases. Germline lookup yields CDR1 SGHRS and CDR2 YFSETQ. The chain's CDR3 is CASSLIAGLSGTQYF. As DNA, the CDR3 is TGCGCCAGCAGCTTGATCGCAGGGTTGTCAGGTACGCAGTATTTT.

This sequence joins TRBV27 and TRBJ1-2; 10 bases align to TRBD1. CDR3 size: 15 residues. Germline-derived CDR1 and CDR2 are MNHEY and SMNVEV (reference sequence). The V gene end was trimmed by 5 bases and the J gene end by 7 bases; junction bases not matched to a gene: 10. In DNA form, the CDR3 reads TGTGCCAGCAGTCCGCGGGGACAGGGGTTGGGTGGCTACACCTTC. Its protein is CASSPRGQGLGGYTF.

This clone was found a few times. CDR3 in DNA: TGCGCCAGCAGCTTGGCGCTCGACAGTGGCACTGAAGCTTTCTTT. Protein: CASSLALDSGTEAFF. V gene TRBV5-1 combines with J gene TRBJ1-1, with D possibly matching TRBD1 (5 bases). This CDR3 region has 15 residues. V lost 0 bases to trimming and J lost 4 bases, with 13 bases between them. Germline loops: CDR1 SGHRS, CDR2 YFSETQ.